Listed here are 21 T cell receptor beta chains from one sample, sequenced in a study of cytomegalovirus exposure and HLA in healthy donors. The primer mix had 60 Vbeta and 13 Jbeta primers. Data came from immunoSEQ multiplex PCR; TCRdb stores just in-frame clones and leaves some out. The repertoire holds some 140,000 clones, with over 70% as singletons. The sequenced material came from PBMCs. These receptors originate from a man between 18 and 29 years old in good health and CMV-seronegative.

About this clone: In the same sample, other DNA sequences code for this CDR3. V gene TRBV5-1 combines with J gene TRBJ1-2; 10 bases line up with TRBD1. V gave up 4 bases and J gave up 5 bases; unmatched junction bases: 5. CDR3 size: 14 residues. Germline assignment: CDR1 SGHRS and CDR2 YFSETQ. CDR3 amino acids: CASSPGQGGYGYTF. DNA of the CDR3: TGCGCCAGCAGCCCCGGACAGGGGGGGTATGGCTACACCTTC.

The chain recombines TRBV7-8 with TRBJ1-2; TRBD1 is a possible D gene (6 bases). Germline CDR1 SGHVS, CDR2 FQNEAQ. The CDR3 runs to 12 residues. Trimming pared 6 bases from V and 8 bases from J, leaving 13 bases between. The chain's CDR3 is CASRQGEGGYTF. CDR3 DNA sequence: TGTGCCAGCAGACAGGGAGAAGGCGGCTACACCTTC. Filled out from reference TRBV7-8 and TRBJ1-2, the complete variable domain reads GAGVSQSPRYKVAKRGQDVALRCDPISGHVSLFWYQQALGQGPEFLTYFQNEAQLDKSGLPSDRFFAERPEGSVSTLKIQRTQQEDSAVYLCASRQGEGGYTFGSGTRLTVV.

This rearrangement joins TRBV14 to TRBJ2-1; the match to TRBD1 covers 7 bases. The CDR3 runs to 12 residues. J gave up 15 bases and V 1 base, and 6 bases lay outside the gene matches. Per germline, CDR1 SGHDN and CDR2 FVKESK. CDR3 nucleotide sequence: TGTGCCAGCAGCCAAGCTAGGGGGCGTCCGTTCTTC. This gives the protein CASSQARGRPFF.

V and J are TRBV2 and TRBJ1-5; 8 bases agree with TRBD1. Germline V CDR1 and CDR2: SNHLY, FYNNEI. Trimming at V came to 4 bases and at J to 5 bases, leaving 13 bases not matched to a gene. This CDR3 comprises 17 residues. The CDR3 DNA follows: TGTGCCAGCAGTGCGATTAGGACAGGGTATGATGATCAGCCCCAGCATTTT. This codes for CASSAIRTGYDDQPQHF.

The chain carries TRBV21-1 and TRBJ2-3; no DNA check was done on the table's D call, TRBD2. TRBV21-1 is described as a pseudogene. This CDR3 is 16 amino acids long. The CDR3 DNA reads as TGTGCCAGCAGCAAAAAACGGCGGGGGGAAGCAGATACGCAGTATTTT. Protein product: CASSKKRRGEADTQYF.

Of note for this clone: At one end the junction does not follow the germline gene, possibly because of a read error. V is TRBV27 and J is TRBJ1-2; D is perhaps TRBD1 (6 bases). The CDR3 has 14 amino acids. Germline CDR1 MNHEY, CDR2 SMNVEV (reference sequence). The CDR3 sequence is CASRMAGANHGYTF. For the CDR3, the DNA is TGTGCCAGCCGGATGGCGGGGGCTAACCATGGCTACACCTTC.

The rearrangement uses TRBV7-2 and TRBJ2-2, with D possibly TRBD1 on 6 matching bases. Trimming removed 0 bases at V and 3 bases at J, with 8 bases between. This CDR3 has 15 amino acids. Germline V gives CDR1 SGHTA, CDR2 FQGNSA. The CDR3 bases are TGTGCCAGCAGCTTAGCCAGACAGGACACCGGGGAGCTGTTTTTT. Translation gives CASSLARQDTGELFF.

This clone was seen once. The chain carries TRBV27 and TRBJ2-3, with 8 nucleotides matching TRBD2. The CDR3 runs 14 residues. Trimming at V came to 2 bases and at J to 5 bases, leaving 3 bases not matched to a gene. The germline V gene encodes CDR1 MNHEY and CDR2 SMNVEV (reference sequence). CDR3 nucleotide sequence: TGTGCCAGCAGTTTACGGGGGGGCGGAGATACGCAGTATTTT. Its protein product is CASSLRGGGDTQYF.

The chain has TRBV5-4 and TRBJ1-2; D not certain. The CDR3 consists of 14 residues. The V gene's germline CDR1 is SGHNT and CDR2 YYREEE (reference sequence). Trimming shortened V by 0 bases and J by 5 bases, and 11 bases separated the two germline ends. Written as DNA, the CDR3 is TGTGCCAGCAGCTTGGGACTAGAGGGATATGGCTACACCTTC. As protein: CASSLGLEGYGYTF.

In its sample, this clone was seen a few times. The genes are TRBV6-1 and TRBJ1-1; D call uncertain. Between the trimmed V and J ends, which lost 8 bases and 4 bases, there was a span of 11 bases. CDR3 length: 12 amino acids. Per germline, CDR1 MNHNS and CDR2 SASEGT. CDR3 residues: CASFWGGTEAFF. CDR3 in DNA: TGTGCCAGCTTTTGGGGAGGCACTGAAGCTTTCTTT.

Of note for this clone: At one end, the junction sequence differs from germline, possibly due to a read error. This rearrangement joins TRBV7-7 to TRBJ2-3; TRBD2 matches 8 bases. Per germline, CDR1 SSHAT and CDR2 FNYEAQ (reference sequence). The CDR3 has 16 amino acids. As DNA, the CDR3 is TGTGCTAGCAGTCCTGGACTAGCTGGGATCACAGATACGCAGTATTTT. It specifies CASSPGLAGITDTQYF.

The chain recombines TRBV11-2 with TRBJ1-1, with D unresolved. The V end was cut by 3 bases, the J end by 1 base, with 21 bases between. Germline-derived CDR1 and CDR2 are SGHAT and FQNNGV. There are 18 residues in the CDR3. The CDR3 DNA reads TGTGCCAGCAGCTTGCGGTGGTGGAACCCTCAAAGGAACACTGAAGCTTTCTTT. This gives the protein CASSLRWWNPQRNTEAFF. The full variable domain, completed using reference TRBV11-2 and TRBJ1-1, is EAGVAQSPRYKIIEKRQSVAFWCNPISGHATLYWYQQILGQGPKLLIQFQNNGVVDDSQLPKDRFSAERLKGVDSTLKIQPAKLEDSAVYLCASSLRWWNPQRNTEAFFGQGTRLTVV.

The chain combines TRBV4-1 with TRBJ2-7; D uncertain. The germline V and J ends were trimmed by 1 base and 3 bases, with 13 bases remaining between them. This CDR3 is built from 15 residues. CDR1 is MGHRA and CDR2 is YSYEKL in the germline V gene. CDR3: CASSQVVNSNYEQYF. DNA for the CDR3: TGCGCCAGCAGCCAAGTAGTAAACAGCAACTACGAGCAGTACTTC.

The chain couples TRBV7-2 to TRBJ2-1, with 9 nucleotides matching TRBD1. Per germline, CDR1 SGHTA and CDR2 FQGNSA. The CDR3 is made up of 13 amino acids. With V trimmed by 5 bases and J by 7 bases, 3 bases remained unmatched. The CDR3 bases are TGTGCCAGCAGCGTCGACAGGGGGAATGAGCAGTTCTTC. As protein: CASSVDRGNEQFF.

The chain is built from TRBV13 and TRBJ1-1; a weak D match, TRBD1 (5 bases). Trimming pared 5 bases from V and 0 bases from J, leaving 13 bases between. In germline, CDR1 is PRHDT, CDR2 FYEKMQ (reference sequence). The CDR3 has 15 residues. CDR3 DNA sequence: TGTGCCAGCAGCCCCCCGGGGGTACTGAACACTGAAGCTTTCTTT. This sequence encodes CASSPPGVLNTEAFF.

The chain couples TRBV2 to TRBJ1-1; a weak D match, TRBD1 (5 bases). The germline V gene has CDR1 SNHLY and CDR2 FYNNEI. Trimming stripped 7 bases from V and 10 bases from J, with 19 bases between. The CDR3 runs 13 residues. CDR3 bases: TGTGCCAGCACGGGAGGAGGGGCGCAGGTAGCTTTCTTT. Encoded protein: CASTGGGAQVAFF.

CDR3 in amino acids: CASKRDSQRNTEAFF. CDR3 sequence (DNA): TGTGCCAGCAAACGGGACTCTCAAAGGAACACTGAAGCTTTCTTT. The genes are TRBV6-1 and TRBJ1-1; D might be TRBD1 (5 bases). The germline V gene encodes CDR1 MNHNS and CDR2 SASEGT. CDR3 size: 15 residues. Between the trimmed V and J ends, which lost 7 bases and 1 base, there was a span of 16 bases.

The table lists this clone with a few counts. The chain employs TRBV30 and TRBJ1-1; weak D call: TRBD1 (5 bases). Trimming took off 4 bases at V and 7 bases at J, with 10 bases between the two ends. Germline V lookup: CDR1 GTSNPN, CDR2 SVGIG (reference sequence). This CDR3 region has 11 residues. CDR3 loop: CAWNRRGEAFF. DNA for the CDR3: TGTGCCTGGAACCGTAGGGGTGAAGCTTTCTTT.

In DNA form, the CDR3 reads TGTGCCAGCAGTGGACAGTCCTATAGCAATCAGCCCCAGCATTTT. It encodes CASSGQSYSNQPQHF. The J gene is TRBJ1-5, the V gene TRBV6-6, with D maybe TRBD1 (6 bases). The CDR3 runs 15 residues. The germline gives CDR1 MNHNY, CDR2 SVGAGI (reference sequence). Trimming left V 5 bases short and J 0 bases short, with 11 bases between.

This CDR3 is CASSPRGGNEKLFF. The CDR3 bases are TGTGCCAGCAGCCCCCGAGGGGGTAATGAAAAACTGTTTTTT. The chain recombines TRBV28 with TRBJ1-4; D might be TRBD1 (6 bases). CDR1 MDHEN and CDR2 SYDVKM come from the germline V gene. This CDR3 region has 14 residues. V lost 6 bases, J lost 4 bases, and 12 bases lay in between. The entire variable domain, with the rest obtained from reference TRBV28 and TRBJ1-4, is as follows: DVKVTQSSRYLVKRTGEKVFLECVQDMDHENMFWYRQDPGLGLRLIYFSYDVKMKEKGDIPEGYSVSREKKERFSLILESASTNQTSMYLCASSPRGGNEKLFFGSGTQLSVL.

This clone was picked up a small number of times. The chain has TRBV9 and TRBJ2-1; 12 bases are a match to TRBD2. With 2 bases clipped from V and 7 bases from J, the junction kept 10 bases outside the gene matches. Germline CDR1 reads SGDLS; CDR2 reads YYNGEE. This CDR3 has 17 amino acids. The CDR3 sequence: CASSVGASGGAGNEQFF. DNA for the CDR3: TGTGCCAGCAGCGTGGGGGCTAGCGGGGGGGCCGGAAATGAGCAGTTCTTC.